These T cell receptor beta chains were read from a single sample in a study of T cell responses to AZD1222 COVID-19 vaccine. Measured with immunoSEQ multiplex PCR; TCRdb has only the in-frame clones, and not every one. The top ten hold around 6.1% of the sample, which has 100,000 to 150,000 clones, over 75% seen once. Sequencing was performed on peripheral blood, taken on day 0 of AZD1222 vaccination. The receptor set was obtained from an adult in good health. Both conserved end residues are part of each CDR3. The order of the fields is CDR3 DNA, CDR3 protein, CDR3 length, D gene, J gene, V gene, clone size. D genes are given only for firm matches. Part of the rows lack a size; the others show once, few, many or a class for expanded clones.

CDR3 DNA: TGTGCCAGCAGCCGCGAAGGAAGTGATTCACCCCTCCACTTT
CDR3 protein: CASSREGSDSPLHF
CDR3 length: 14
D gene: NA
J gene: TRBJ1-6
V gene: TRBV5-4
clone size: few

CDR3 DNA: TGTGCCAGCAGCAACCCTGGTGGGGCAGATACGCAGTATTTT
CDR3 protein: CASSNPGGADTQYF
CDR3 length: 14
D gene: NA
J gene: TRBJ2-3
V gene: TRBV5-4
clone size: NA

CDR3 DNA: TGTGCCAGCAGTTACCGAGGGTTCTCCTACGAGCAGTACTTC
CDR3 protein: CASSYRGFSYEQYF
CDR3 length: 14
D gene: NA
J gene: TRBJ2-7
V gene: TRBV6-5
clone size: many

CDR3 DNA: TGTGCCAGCAGCTTTCGGACTGGCGGGTCCGGGGAGCTGTTTTTT
CDR3 protein: CASSFRTGGSGELFF
CDR3 length: 15
D gene: NA
J gene: TRBJ2-2
V gene: TRBV5-5
clone size: NA

CDR3 DNA: TGTGCCAGCAGTGAAGCCGGGGAAATTAATGAAAAACTGTTTTTT
CDR3 protein: CASSEAGEINEKLFF
CDR3 length: 15
D gene: NA
J gene: TRBJ1-4
V gene: TRBV25-1
clone size: NA

CDR3 DNA: TGTGCCAGCAGTGATTCCGGGACAGGGAACACTGAAGCTTTCTTT
CDR3 protein: CASSDSGTGNTEAFF
CDR3 length: 15
D gene: TRBD1
J gene: TRBJ1-1
V gene: TRBV6-1
clone size: NA

CDR3 DNA: TGCGCCAGCAGCAGTAGACAGGGATCGTTAACAGATACGCAGTATTTT
CDR3 protein: CASSSRQGSLTDTQYF
CDR3 length: 16
D gene: TRBD1
J gene: TRBJ2-3
V gene: TRBV5-1
clone size: NA

CDR3 DNA: TGTGCCAGCAGCCTGGACAGGGGGAATGAAAAACTGTTTTTT
CDR3 protein: CASSLDRGNEKLFF
CDR3 length: 14
D gene: TRBD1
J gene: TRBJ1-4
V gene: TRBV6-6
clone size: once

CDR3 DNA: TGTGCCAGCAGCTCCCTGGACAGGGGCCCCACTCTCTCTGGAAACACCATATATTTT
CDR3 protein: CASSSLDRGPTLSGNTIYF
CDR3 length: 19
D gene: TRBD1
J gene: TRBJ1-3
V gene: TRBV13
clone size: NA

CDR3 DNA: TGTGCCAGCAGGGGGGACATCCGTAGCAATCAGCCCCAGCATTTT
CDR3 protein: CASRGDIRSNQPQHF
CDR3 length: 15
D gene: NA
J gene: TRBJ1-5
V gene: TRBV6-5
clone size: NA

CDR3 DNA: TGTGCCAGCAGTGGGGCCGAGGAGCAGTACTTC
CDR3 protein: CASSGAEEQYF
CDR3 length: 11
D gene: NA
J gene: TRBJ2-7
V gene: TRBV6-6
clone size: NA

CDR3 DNA: TGTGCCAGTACCACGAAAACAGAGAACACTGAAGCTTTCTTT
CDR3 protein: CASTTKTENTEAFF
CDR3 length: 14
D gene: NA
J gene: TRBJ1-1
V gene: TRBV19
clone size: NA

CDR3 DNA: TGTGCCAGCAGGAAGTGGAACCGACACAATGAGCAGTTCTTC
CDR3 protein: CASRKWNRHNEQFF
CDR3 length: 14
D gene: NA
J gene: TRBJ2-1
V gene: TRBV2
clone size: NA

CDR3 DNA: TGCGCCAGCGGGGCCGGGACACCAAACACCGGGGAGCTGTTTTTT
CDR3 protein: CASGAGTPNTGELFF
CDR3 length: 15
D gene: NA
J gene: TRBJ2-2
V gene: TRBV5-1
clone size: NA

CDR3 DNA: TGCGCCAGCAGCCAAGATGGGGCCAGGGGTGGTAATTCACCCCTCCACTTT
CDR3 protein: CASSQDGARGGNSPLHF
CDR3 length: 17
D gene: NA
J gene: TRBJ1-6
V gene: TRBV4-3
clone size: NA

CDR3 DNA: TGTGCCATTCCGGGACAGGGGGGCGGTGGCTACACCTTC
CDR3 protein: CAIPGQGGGGYTF
CDR3 length: 13
D gene: TRBD1
J gene: TRBJ1-2
V gene: TRBV24-1
clone size: NA

CDR3 DNA: TGCGCCAGCAGCCTACGAGGGGCAACTAATGAAAAACTGTTTTTT
CDR3 protein: CASSLRGATNEKLFF
CDR3 length: 15
D gene: NA
J gene: TRBJ1-4
V gene: TRBV5-1
clone size: once

CDR3 DNA: TGTGCCAGCAGTTACGGACAGGGAAGATATGGCTACACCTTC
CDR3 protein: CASSYGQGRYGYTF
CDR3 length: 14
D gene: TRBD1
J gene: TRBJ1-2
V gene: TRBV6-5
clone size: NA

CDR3 DNA: TGTGCCAGCAGCCATCCCCTGACGGGAACCAGCACAGATACGCAGTATTTT
CDR3 protein: CASSHPLTGTSTDTQYF
CDR3 length: 17
D gene: NA
J gene: TRBJ2-3
V gene: TRBV7-8
clone size: NA

CDR3 DNA: TGTGCCAGCAGTCTGACAGTTTTCTACGAGCAGTACTTC
CDR3 protein: CASSLTVFYEQYF
CDR3 length: 13
D gene: NA
J gene: TRBJ2-7
V gene: TRBV27
clone size: few

CDR3 DNA: TGTGCCAGCAGTTTAAACTCTGGAAACACCATATATTTT
CDR3 protein: CASSLNSGNTIYF
CDR3 length: 13
D gene: NA
J gene: TRBJ1-3
V gene: TRBV12-3/TRBV12-4
clone size: once

CDR3 DNA: TGCGCCAGCAGTTCGACAGCTAACTATGGCTACACCTTC
CDR3 protein: CASSSTANYGYTF
CDR3 length: 13
D gene: NA
J gene: TRBJ1-2
V gene: TRBV5-1
clone size: NA

CDR3 DNA: TGTGCCAGCAGTTTAGGGGGGACTCGCAGCAGGCCCCAGCATTTT
CDR3 protein: CASSLGGTRSRPQHF
CDR3 length: 15
D gene: NA
J gene: TRBJ1-5
V gene: TRBV28
clone size: NA

CDR3 DNA: TGTGCCAGCAGCGTAGACGGGACTCCAAATCAGCCCCAGCATTTT
CDR3 protein: CASSVDGTPNQPQHF
CDR3 length: 15
D gene: NA
J gene: TRBJ1-5
V gene: TRBV9
clone size: NA

CDR3 DNA: TGTGCCAGCAGCGCTACGACTAGCGGGGCTTTCTACGAGCAGTACTTC
CDR3 protein: CASSATTSGAFYEQYF
CDR3 length: 16
D gene: TRBD2
J gene: TRBJ2-7
V gene: TRBV5-8
clone size: once

CDR3 DNA: TGTGCCAGAAAGAGGCAGAACTATGGCTACACCTTC
CDR3 protein: CARKRQNYGYTF
CDR3 length: 12
D gene: NA
J gene: TRBJ1-2
V gene: TRBV2
clone size: NA

CDR3 DNA: TGCGCCAGCAGCCCGGGGGGTGAAAATTCACCCCTCCACTTT
CDR3 protein: CASSPGGENSPLHF
CDR3 length: 14
D gene: NA
J gene: TRBJ1-6
V gene: TRBV5-1
clone size: NA

CDR3 DNA: TGCGCCAGCAGCTCTCAGGGGGCGGGTAATGAGCAGTTCTTC
CDR3 protein: CASSSQGAGNEQFF
CDR3 length: 14
D gene: TRBD1
J gene: TRBJ2-1
V gene: TRBV5-1
clone size: NA

CDR3 DNA: TGTGCCAGCAGCGTAGGAGGGCAGCTTAACACTGAAGCTTTCTTT
CDR3 protein: CASSVGGQLNTEAFF
CDR3 length: 15
D gene: NA
J gene: TRBJ1-1
V gene: TRBV9
clone size: NA

CDR3 DNA: TGTGCCAGCAGCTTGGGGGGCTCTGGGGCCAACGTCCTGACTTTC
CDR3 protein: CASSLGGSGANVLTF
CDR3 length: 15
D gene: NA
J gene: TRBJ2-6
V gene: TRBV5-4
clone size: NA

CDR3 DNA: TGTGCCAGCACTGAGTACAGGGGGCTTACTGAAGCTTTCTTT
CDR3 protein: CASTEYRGLTEAFF
CDR3 length: 14
D gene: TRBD1
J gene: TRBJ1-1
V gene: TRBV2
clone size: NA

CDR3 DNA: TGTGCCAGCAGCCCGTCTGGGTCGAACTCTGGAAACACCATATATTTT
CDR3 protein: CASSPSGSNSGNTIYF
CDR3 length: 16
D gene: NA
J gene: TRBJ1-3
V gene: TRBV7-2
clone size: NA

CDR3 DNA: TGTGCCAGCAGCTCCAGAATTCTGAACACTGAAGCTTTCTTT
CDR3 protein: CASSSRILNTEAFF
CDR3 length: 14
D gene: NA
J gene: TRBJ1-1
V gene: TRBV7-9
clone size: NA

CDR3 DNA: TGTGCCAGCAGCTTAGCCTTCGGAGCTGGAAACACCATATATTTT
CDR3 protein: CASSLAFGAGNTIYF
CDR3 length: 15
D gene: NA
J gene: TRBJ1-3
V gene: TRBV7-9
clone size: NA

CDR3 DNA: TGTGCCAGCAGTCGAATCGGGGAGCTGTTTTTT
CDR3 protein: CASSRIGELFF
CDR3 length: 11
D gene: NA
J gene: TRBJ2-2
V gene: TRBV12-3/TRBV12-4
clone size: few

CDR3 DNA: TGCGCCAGCAGTCAAGGACTAGCGGGGGGTCAAGAGACCCAGTACTTC
CDR3 protein: CASSQGLAGGQETQYF
CDR3 length: 16
D gene: TRBD2
J gene: TRBJ2-5
V gene: TRBV5-1
clone size: NA

CDR3 DNA: TGTGCCAGCAGATTATTGGGAGGACGCACTGAAGCTTTCTTT
CDR3 protein: CASRLLGGRTEAFF
CDR3 length: 14
D gene: NA
J gene: TRBJ1-1
V gene: TRBV6-5
clone size: few

CDR3 DNA: TGTGCCAGCAGCCAGGGGGGGAACACTGAAGCTTTCTTT
CDR3 protein: CASSQGGNTEAFF
CDR3 length: 13
D gene: TRBD1
J gene: TRBJ1-1
V gene: TRBV7-9
clone size: NA

CDR3 DNA: TGTGCCAGCAGCGTCCAGTCTACAGGTACCTATGGCTACACCTTC
CDR3 protein: CASSVQSTGTYGYTF
CDR3 length: 15
D gene: NA
J gene: TRBJ1-2
V gene: TRBV9
clone size: NA

CDR3 DNA: TGTGCCAGCAGTGAGGGAGACGGAGGATACACTGAAGCTTTCTTT
CDR3 protein: CASSEGDGGYTEAFF
CDR3 length: 15
D gene: NA
J gene: TRBJ1-1
V gene: TRBV2
clone size: NA

CDR3 DNA: TGTGCCAGCAGCCGGGACAGGGGCCACACCGGGGAGCTGTTTTTT
CDR3 protein: CASSRDRGHTGELFF
CDR3 length: 15
D gene: TRBD1
J gene: TRBJ2-2
V gene: TRBV27
clone size: NA

CDR3 DNA: TGTGCCAGCAGCTTAGATGGGGTCGACACCAGAGACACCGGGGAGCTGTTTTTT
CDR3 protein: CASSLDGVDTRDTGELFF
CDR3 length: 18
D gene: NA
J gene: TRBJ2-2
V gene: TRBV11-3
clone size: NA

CDR3 DNA: TGTGCCAGCGTTCAAGGGACTGAAGCTTTCTTT
CDR3 protein: CASVQGTEAFF
CDR3 length: 11
D gene: NA
J gene: TRBJ1-1
V gene: TRBV9
clone size: NA

CDR3 DNA: TGTGCCAGCAGTTTTTATCTAGCGGGAGGTTCCGGGGAGCTGTTTTTT
CDR3 protein: CASSFYLAGGSGELFF
CDR3 length: 16
D gene: TRBD2
J gene: TRBJ2-2
V gene: TRBV28
clone size: NA

CDR3 DNA: TGCGCCAGCAGCGAATCGGGGTGGGGGCGGAATTCACCCCTCCACTTT
CDR3 protein: CASSESGWGRNSPLHF
CDR3 length: 16
D gene: NA
J gene: TRBJ1-6
V gene: TRBV5-1
clone size: NA

CDR3 DNA: TGTGCCAGCAGTCCTCCGGGACATTCGAACACTGAAGCTTTCTTT
CDR3 protein: CASSPPGHSNTEAFF
CDR3 length: 15
D gene: NA
J gene: TRBJ1-1
V gene: TRBV27
clone size: NA

CDR3 DNA: TGTGCCAGCAGACGCGCCTCACCCCTCCACTTT
CDR3 protein: CASRRASPLHF
CDR3 length: 11
D gene: NA
J gene: TRBJ1-6
V gene: TRBV5-8
clone size: NA

CDR3 DNA: TGTGCCAGCAGCCAGAGCGGGGGGGCCGAGACCCAGTACTTC
CDR3 protein: CASSQSGGAETQYF
CDR3 length: 14
D gene: TRBD2
J gene: TRBJ2-5
V gene: TRBV9
clone size: NA

CDR3 DNA: TGTGCCAGCAGCTTAGACAGTAAAACTCAGGGGACGACAAACCCGCCTCTCAATGAGCAGTTCTTC
CDR3 protein: CASSLDSKTQGTTNPPLNEQFF
CDR3 length: 22
D gene: NA
J gene: TRBJ2-1
V gene: TRBV12-1
clone size: NA

CDR3 DNA: TGTGCCAGCACCCGACAGGCCGCTGGAGGCTACACCTTC
CDR3 protein: CASTRQAAGGYTF
CDR3 length: 13
D gene: NA
J gene: TRBJ1-2
V gene: TRBV12-3/TRBV12-4
clone size: NA

CDR3 DNA: TGTGCCAGCAGCTTCGGGGGGGCAGGCAATCAGCCCCAGCATTTT
CDR3 protein: CASSFGGAGNQPQHF
CDR3 length: 15
D gene: NA
J gene: TRBJ1-5
V gene: TRBV11-3
clone size: NA

CDR3 DNA: TGTGCCAGTAGTATAGAGGGCGGAGAGACCCAGTACTTC
CDR3 protein: CASSIEGGETQYF
CDR3 length: 13
D gene: NA
J gene: TRBJ2-5
V gene: TRBV19
clone size: NA

CDR3 DNA: TGCGCCAGCAGCTTCTCGACACTTCCAGCGGGCTACACCTTC
CDR3 protein: CASSFSTLPAGYTF
CDR3 length: 14
D gene: NA
J gene: TRBJ1-2
V gene: TRBV5-1
clone size: NA

CDR3 DNA: TGTGCCAGCAGTGAAGCCTCAGGGGGCTTATACGAGCAGTACTTC
CDR3 protein: CASSEASGGLYEQYF
CDR3 length: 15
D gene: TRBD1
J gene: TRBJ2-7
V gene: TRBV6-1
clone size: NA

CDR3 DNA: TGTGCCAGCTCACCAATAAACGCGAACACCGGGGAGCTGTTTTTT
CDR3 protein: CASSPINANTGELFF
CDR3 length: 15
D gene: NA
J gene: TRBJ2-2
V gene: TRBV18
clone size: NA

CDR3 DNA: TGTGCCAGCAGCTTAAACGAGGGAAACACCATATATTTT
CDR3 protein: CASSLNEGNTIYF
CDR3 length: 13
D gene: NA
J gene: TRBJ1-3
V gene: TRBV7-6
clone size: NA